Presented here are 25 T cell receptor beta chains from one specimen sequenced in a study of T cell clonality in common variable immunodeficiency. These receptors lack a known antigen. Assay: immunoSEQ multiplex PCR; the TCRdb copy retains only in-frame clones and omits some. The specimen has 10,000 to 13,000 clones, none found just once. Study-level findings and limits: Reportedly, TCR beta sequences from common variable immunodeficiency showed fewer deletions and N-nucleotide insertions.

Sequenced sample: peripheral blood mononuclear cells. These receptors all stem from a human donor with common variable immunodeficiency.

This clone was seen more than once but under ten times. The CDR3 end is not reached by the read, which stops 3 residues before it; the germline J gene fills it in. The rearrangement uses TRBV18 and TRBJ1-1; D ambiguous. Trimming pared 2 bases from V and 4 bases from J, leaving 14 bases between. CDR3 size: 15 residues. Germline CDR1 KGHSH, CDR2 LQKENI. The part of the CDR3 DNA that was read is TGTGCCAGCTCACCAATAAGGGTGGAGGGCACTGAA. Its translation: CASSPIRVEGTE. In full, the CDR3 reads CASSPIRVEGTEAFF.

This clone was counted only a few times. The read comes to an end 3 residues before the CDR3 does, leaving the germline J gene to fill in the end. The genes are TRBV7-9 and TRBJ1-1; perhaps TRBD1 as D (5 bases). The germline CDR1 and CDR2 sequences are SEHNR and FQNEAQ (reference sequence). CDR3 length: 12 amino acids. CDR3 DNA, as far as it was read: TGTGCCAGCAACCTCATCGGGGGAGAA. This gives the protein CASNLIGGE. The complete CDR3 sequence is CASNLIGGEAFF.

This clone showed up just a few times. This CDR3 reads CASSPFNGAGDEQYF. The CDR3 bases that were read are TGTGCCAGCTCACCTTTCAACGGGGCAGGGGACGAG. The rearrangement joins TRBV18 to TRBJ2-7; perhaps TRBD1 as D (6 bases). With the read ending 3 residues before the CDR3 end, the germline J gene is used to fill in that end. Germline CDR1 reads KGHSH; CDR2 reads LQKENI. This CDR3 comprises 15 residues. Trimming shortened V by 3 bases and J by 5 bases, and 17 bases separated the two germline ends.

Regarding this clone: The read is 3 residues too short to cover the CDR3 end, so that end is filled in from the germline J gene. V usage is TRBV19 and J usage is TRBJ2-7; weak D call: TRBD1 (5 bases). Germline CDR1 LNHDA, CDR2 SQIVND (reference sequence). With 2 bases removed from V and 4 bases from J, the gap between germline ends came to 9 bases. This CDR3 has 13 residues. Here the CDR3 reads CASSISGAYEQYF. The DNA read from the CDR3 is TGTGCCAGTAGTATAAGTGGGGCTTACGAG. Using reference TRBV19 and TRBJ2-7 for the parts outside the CDR3, the full variable domain is DGGITQSPKYLFRKEGQNVTLSCEQNLNHDAMYWYRQDPGQGLRLIYYSQIVNDFQKGDIAEGYSVSREKKESFPLTVTSAQKNPTAFYLCASSISGAYEQYFGPGTRLTVT.

Concerning this clone: The read ends 3 residues early relative to the CDR3; the germline J gene fills the gap. V is TRBV11-2 and J is TRBJ2-7, with 11 bases aligning to TRBD2. The junction had 6 bases not matched to a gene; V was cut back by 4 bases and J by 4 bases. The CDR3 length is 15 residues. Germline V gene lookup returns CDR1 SGHAT and CDR2 FQNNGV. CDR3 bases read: TGTGCCAGCAGCTCGACTAGCGGGAAGGGGTACGAG. Amino acid sequence: CASSSTSGKGYE. The whole CDR3 region reads CASSSTSGKGYEQYF.

Comments on this clone: The junction shows a germline mismatch at one end, possibly a read error. The read stops 3 residues short of the end of the CDR3; the missing end is completed from the germline J gene. The chain has TRBV7-7 and TRBJ2-5; TRBD2 matches 9 bases. The length of the CDR3 is 13 residues. Germline values: CDR1 SSHAT, CDR2 FNYEAQ (reference sequence). The sequenced CDR3 bases are TGTGCTAGCAGCTTGGAGACTAGCGGGACC. It is translated as CASSLETSGT. In full, the CDR3 is CASSLETSGTQYF.

Concerning this clone itself: The read ends 3 residues shy of where the CDR3 ends; the end is completed using the germline J gene. This chain joins TRBV30 and TRBJ2-7; D remains unclear. Germline assignment: CDR1 GTSNPN and CDR2 SVGIG (reference sequence). The CDR3 has 14 amino acids. V gave up 1 base and J gave up 2 bases, with 12 bases separating them. The CDR3 loop is CAWSAENSPYEQYF. CDR3 DNA (partial): TGTGCCTGGAGTGCCGAAAACAGCCCCTACGAG.

A remark on this clone: The CDR3 end falls 3 residues outside the read, so it is completed with the germline J gene. The rearrangement uses TRBV11-1 and TRBJ2-7; D is possibly TRBD2 (6 bases). The CDR3 loop spans 14 amino acids. With 5 bases removed from V and 2 bases from J, the gap between germline ends came to 13 bases. Germline V lookup: CDR1 SGHAT, CDR2 FQDESV (reference sequence). The CDR3 loop is CASSPAAGPYEQYF. The sequenced part of the CDR3 DNA is TGTGCCAGCAGCCCGGCGGCGGGGCCCTACGAG.

A remark on this clone: The CDR3 end falls 3 residues outside the read, so it is completed with the germline J gene. V usage is TRBV19 and J usage is TRBJ2-4, with TRBD1 identical over 7 bases. CDR1 is LNHDA and CDR2 is SQIVND in the germline V gene (reference sequence). The CDR3 runs to 16 residues. V was clipped by 3 bases and J by 2 bases; unmatched bases: 7. CDR3 DNA, as far as it was read: TGTGCCAGTAGTATGGACAGGTGGGCTACCAAAAACATT. It specifies CASSMDRWATKNI. The full CDR3 sequence reads CASSMDRWATKNIQYF.

CDR3 DNA, as far as it was read: TGTGCCAGCAGCTTAACGGCTAGCCGCGATGAG. Its translation: CASSLTASRDE. The full CDR3 reads CASSLTASRDEQFF. The chain links TRBV7-3 to TRBJ2-1; maybe TRBD2 (5 bases). The sequence runs out 3 residues before the end of the CDR3; the remainder is reconstructed from the germline J gene. V gave up 0 bases and J gave up 8 bases, with 11 bases separating them. Per the germline V gene, CDR1 is SGHTA and CDR2 is FQGTGA. The CDR3 contains 14 residues.

In regard to this clone: The CDR3 is cut off 3 residues early in the read; its end comes from the germline J gene. The chain recombines TRBV10-3 with TRBJ2-1; D possibly corresponds to TRBD2 (6 bases). V shed 6 bases and J shed 7 bases, with 16 bases lying between them. Germline CDR1 and CDR2: ENHRY and SYGVKD. This CDR3 spans 14 amino acids. The CDR3 region is CAIREAGNKNEQFF. CDR3 DNA (partial): TGTGCCATCAGGGAAGCGGGTAACAAGAATGAG.

This clone is labeled medium-sized. Coverage ceases 3 residues before the CDR3 finishes, and the germline J gene fills in the end. This sequence joins TRBV5-6 and TRBJ1-2; D is uncertain. The CDR3 length is 14 residues. Germline values: CDR1 SGHDT, CDR2 YYEEEE. The covered CDR3 bases are TGTGCCAGCAGCTTTCGCGGGAGGGTAGGGGGC. Encoded protein: CASSFRGRVGG. In full, the CDR3 is CASSFRGRVGGYTF.

Notes on this clone: The missing CDR3 end, 3 residues past where the read stops, is filled in from the germline J gene. In the same sample, other DNA sequences code for this CDR3. V and J are TRBV18 and TRBJ2-7; possibly TRBD1 for D (5 bases). The germline V gene encodes CDR1 KGHSH and CDR2 LQKENI. V shed 4 bases and J shed 2 bases, with 24 bases lying between them. This CDR3 region has 18 residues. The covered CDR3 bases are TGTGCCAGCTCACGGGCAGGGCCCACCGGGTCCGACACCTACGAG. It is translated as CASSRAGPTGSDTYE. The full CDR3 sequence reads CASSRAGPTGSDTYEQYF.

Only a few counts were recorded for this clone. The DNA ends 3 residues before the CDR3 does, and the rest of the CDR3 is filled in from the germline J gene. V and J are TRBV18 and TRBJ2-6; D uncertain. V lost 0 bases and J lost 0, with 9 bases in between. Looked up from germline, CDR1 is KGHSH and CDR2 is LQKENI. The CDR3 spans 17 residues. The CDR3 spells CASSPPVRLSGANVLTF. The sequenced CDR3 bases are TGTGCCAGCTCACCACCCGTCAGACTCTCTGGGGCCAACGTC.

This clone turned up a few times. The read halts 3 residues ahead of the CDR3 end, with the missing end drawn from the germline J gene. V and J are TRBV30 and TRBJ2-1; D is perhaps TRBD2 (5 bases). Between the trimmed V and J ends, which lost 0 bases and 4 bases, there was a span of 7 bases. This CDR3 has 13 amino acids. The germline CDR1 and CDR2 sequences are GTSNPN and SVGIG (reference sequence). The CDR3 is CAWSVQRYNEQFF. Partial CDR3 DNA: TGTGCCTGGAGTGTCCAGCGGTACAATGAG.

This clone is hyperexpanded by share. From the germline J gene comes the end of the CDR3, since the read stops 3 residues before it. The genes are TRBV5-1 and TRBJ2-2; the D gene is possibly TRBD2 (6 bases). This CDR3 spans 14 amino acids. Germline V lookup: CDR1 SGHRS, CDR2 YFSETQ. Deletions cut 5 bases from V and 0 bases from J, with 8 bases between. The CDR3 DNA, read in part, is TGCGCCAGCAGTGCGGGGACGAACACCGGGGAG. Translation gives CASSAGTNTGE. The entire CDR3 protein reads CASSAGTNTGELFF.

Details on this clone: Read data end 3 residues before the CDR3 end; the end is taken from the germline J gene. The J gene is TRBJ2-1, the V gene TRBV19, with D possibly TRBD1 on 6 matching bases. The CDR3 extends over 14 amino acids. V lost 8 bases and J 4 bases, leaving 15 bases between the germline ends. Per germline, CDR1 LNHDA and CDR2 SQIVND (reference sequence). Partial CDR3 DNA: TGTGCCAGTGAGGAACTAGGGGGTTACAATGAG. It yields the protein CASEELGGYNE. The full CDR3 protein is CASEELGGYNEQFF.

This clone was observed a handful of times. Read coverage stops 3 residues before the CDR3 terminus; the germline J gene supplies the remainder. The chain carries TRBV7-6 and TRBJ2-7; D is perhaps TRBD1 (7 bases). The CDR3 loop spans 15 amino acids. Germline V gene sequence: CDR1 SGHVS, CDR2 FNYEAQ. V was trimmed by 5 bases and J by 1 base, leaving 15 bases between them. The CDR3 spells CASSPRAGQSYEQYF. The CDR3 DNA, read in part, is TGTGCCAGCAGCCCACGGGCGGGACAGTCCTACGAG.

This clone has a handful of counts. The CDR3 end lies 3 residues beyond the end of the read and is filled in from the germline J gene. J is TRBJ2-7 and V is TRBV18, with D maybe TRBD1 (6 bases). This CDR3 region has 16 residues. Germline values: CDR1 KGHSH, CDR2 LQKENI. The V gene lost 1 base and the J gene lost 3 bases, with 16 bases spanning the gap. CDR3 bases read: TGTGCCAGCTCACCACAAGGACAGAGCCTTCTCTACGAG. It yields the protein CASSPQGQSLLYE. The complete CDR3 reads CASSPQGQSLLYEQYF.

As to this clone: The read halts 3 residues ahead of the CDR3 end, with the missing end drawn from the germline J gene. V gene TRBV30 combines with J gene TRBJ2-4; 7 positions match TRBD2. Germline V gene sequence: CDR1 GTSNPN, CDR2 SVGIG (reference sequence). Germline trimming cut 0 bases from V and 2 bases from J; bases unmatched to any gene: 7. The length of the CDR3 is 16 residues. The CDR3 spells CAWSVGGGWSKNIQYF. The part of the CDR3 DNA that was read is TGTGCCTGGAGTGTTGGGGGGGGGTGGTCCAAAAACATT.

This clone was seen only a few times. The read finishes 3 residues shy of the CDR3 end, and the germline J gene is used to complete it. J is TRBJ1-2 and V is TRBV18; 8 bases map to TRBD1. CDR3 length: 14 amino acids. The germline V gene encodes CDR1 KGHSH and CDR2 LQKENI. J was trimmed by 4 bases and V by 8 bases; bases with no gene match: 9. The DNA read from the CDR3 is TGTGCCAGCAGAGACAGGGGAGACGCCTATGGC. This gives the protein CASRDRGDAYG. Given in full, the CDR3 is CASRDRGDAYGYTF.

This clone was observed a few times. The DNA ends 3 residues before the CDR3 does, and the rest of the CDR3 is filled in from the germline J gene. The chain has TRBV7-2 and TRBJ1-6; D is unclear. From germline, CDR1 is SGHTA and CDR2 FQGNSA. This CDR3 is 14 amino acids long. Trimming removed 2 bases at V and 4 bases at J, with 6 bases between. The covered CDR3 bases are TGTGCCAGCAGCTTAAACCAGTATAATTCACCC. Translating gives CASSLNQYNSP. The whole CDR3 region reads CASSLNQYNSPLHF. Filled out from reference TRBV7-2 and TRBJ1-6, the complete variable domain reads GAGVSQSPSNKVTEKGKDVELRCDPISGHTALYWYRQSLGQGLEFLIYFQGNSAPDKSGLPSDRFSAERTGGSVSTLTIQRTQQEDSAVYLCASSLNQYNSPLHFGNGTRLTVT.

This clone has a handful of counts. The read terminates 3 residues before the CDR3 end, so the remaining end is supplied by the germline J gene. V and J are TRBV7-3 and TRBJ2-1, with 9 bases fitting TRBD1. The germline V gene has CDR1 SGHTA and CDR2 FQGTGA. The CDR3 loop spans 15 amino acids. J lost 0 bases, V lost 7 bases, and 4 bases had no gene match. The CDR3 sequence: CASKPTGGSYNEQFF. Incomplete CDR3 DNA: TGTGCCAGCAAACCGACAGGGGGCTCCTACAATGAG. Full variable domain (outside the CDR3, taken from reference TRBV7-3 and TRBJ2-1): GAGVSQTPSNKVTEKGKYVELRCDPISGHTALYWYRQSLGQGPEFLIYFQGTGAADDSGLPNDRFFAVRPEGSVSTLKIQRTERGDSAVYLCASKPTGGSYNEQFFGPGTRLTVL.

This clone was seen a few times. Read coverage stops 3 residues before the CDR3 terminus; the germline J gene supplies the remainder. The chain couples TRBV7-2 to TRBJ1-5; D possibly corresponds to TRBD1 (5 bases). Germline loops: CDR1 SGHTA, CDR2 FQGNSA. The CDR3 runs to 13 residues. V gave up 5 bases and J gave up 5 bases, with 10 bases separating them. The CDR3 DNA, read in part, is TGTGCCAGCAGCCTAGGAGGGGATCAGCCC. It codes for CASSLGGDQP. The full CDR3 protein is CASSLGGDQPQHF.

To note about this clone: With the read ending 3 residues before the CDR3 end, the germline J gene is used to fill in that end. The chain couples TRBV7-9 to TRBJ1-1; D uncertain. V was pared by 5 bases and J by 5 bases, with 9 bases between. CDR3 size: 12 residues. Germline V gene data show CDR1 as SEHNR and CDR2 as FQNEAQ (reference sequence). The CDR3 bases that were read are TGTGCCAGCAGCCTAAGCATAACTGAA. Residues: CASSLSITE. The full CDR3 is CASSLSITEAFF.